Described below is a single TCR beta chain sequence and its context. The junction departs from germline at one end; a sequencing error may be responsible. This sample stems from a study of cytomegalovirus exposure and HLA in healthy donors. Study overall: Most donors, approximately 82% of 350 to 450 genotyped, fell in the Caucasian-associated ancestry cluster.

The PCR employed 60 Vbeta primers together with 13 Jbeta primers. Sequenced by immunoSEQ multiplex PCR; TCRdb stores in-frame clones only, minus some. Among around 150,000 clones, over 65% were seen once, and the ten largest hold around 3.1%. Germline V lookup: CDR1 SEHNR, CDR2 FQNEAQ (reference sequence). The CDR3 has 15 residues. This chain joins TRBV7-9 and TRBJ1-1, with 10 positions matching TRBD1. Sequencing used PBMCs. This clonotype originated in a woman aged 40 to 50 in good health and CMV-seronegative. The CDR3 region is CSSSAQTGGVTEAFF. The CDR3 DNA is TGTTCCAGCAGCGCTCAGACAGGGGGCGTCACTGAAGCTTTCTTT.